This T cell receptor beta chain was documented in a study of cytomegalovirus exposure and HLA in healthy donors. At the level of the study: Membership in the Caucasian-associated ancestry cluster was found for about 84% of about 430 genotyped donors. Study observations and caveats: Per a prior analysis, the majority of TCR beta V segments were productive roughly 90% or roughly 30% of the time. High sensitivity and specificity were reportedly achieved when the classifier diagnosed cytomegalovirus status.

Use of 60 Vbeta and 13 Jbeta primers characterized the PCR. Repertoires were generated with immunoSEQ multiplex PCR, while TCRdb's copy carries only in-frame clones and drops some. This sample has approximately 95,000 clones, with approximately 81% found just once. Healthy people donating bone marrow made up the donors. This clone was seen once. The antigen is not known. The ends lost 3 bases at V and 8 bases at J; junction bases unmatched: 9. The CDR3 is 16 amino acids. From germline, CDR1 is SGHRS and CDR2 YFSETQ. Sequences were obtained from PBMCs. This TCR was recovered from a woman between 40 and 50 years old in good health and CMV-seropositive. The genes are TRBV5-1 and TRBJ2-1; 12 nucleotides match TRBD2. The CDR3 nucleotides are TGCGCCAGCAGCTCCCTAGCGGGAGGGCCATTCGATGAGCAGTTCTTC. Translation gives CASSSLAGGPFDEQFF.